This TCR beta chain was captured by sequencing in a study of blood T cell repertoires in COVID-19. About the study: The United States, Italy and Spain provided the acute and convalescent COVID-19 samples. PBMCs, B-cell-depleted T cells, or T cells provided the cDNA or gDNA that made up the material.

The germline V gene has CDR1 MDHEN and CDR2 SYDVKM. Trimming cost V 6 bases and J 2 bases; bases outside gene matches: 14. The CDR3 sequence is 18 residues long. In the original processing: Using reference gene primer amplification, nucleated cell counts were estimated. Profiling relied on immunoSEQ multiplex PCR, and the TCRdb table lists in-frame clones only, not all of them. V and J calls and clone size are copied from that table; D and trimming were computed from the DNA. The sample consists of 180,000 or so clones, nearly 90% of them appearing once. Specimen: peripheral blood. The gene calls are TRBV28 and TRBJ1-5, with 9 bases lining up with TRBD1. The source of this sequence is a man between 45 and 60 years old with acute or convalescent COVID-19. CDR3 DNA: TGTGCCAGCAGGCCCAACAGGGGGCCGTATATACGCAATCAGCCCCAGCATTTT. This sequence encodes CASRPNRGPYIRNQPQHF.